This T cell receptor beta chain is drawn from a study of regulatory T cells in long-lasting Graves disease. Study-wide points: Thyroid tissue went unstudied; only peripheral blood was examined.

Germline loops: CDR1 KGHSH, CDR2 LQKENI. Unmatched junction bases numbered 2, after V lost 6 bases and J lost 6 bases. This CDR3 contains 13 residues. Investigators prepared the TCR beta libraries by applying iRepertoire HTBI primers and Arm-PCR of CDR3 regions. One entry per CDR3 protein results from TCRdb running MiXCR on the multiplex PCR reads. Of approximately 400,000 distinct CDR3 sequences in the sample, roughly 24% were seen once. Time point reported: persistent/refractory GD, antithyroid drugs over 5 years with positive TRAb. Extracted PBMC RNA gave rise to the TCR library. Remarks on this clonotype: Its specificity is not known.

V usage is TRBV18 and J usage is TRBJ1-6, with 7 bases matching TRBD1. The source was peripheral blood mononuclear cells (PBMCs), collected when the disease was refractory, from a patient treated with antithyroid drugs. The clonotype originates from a woman in her thirties or forties with Graves disease. The CDR3 nucleotides are TGTGCCAGCTCCGGGACAGCTAATTCACCCCTCCACTTT. Translated: CASSGTANSPLHF.